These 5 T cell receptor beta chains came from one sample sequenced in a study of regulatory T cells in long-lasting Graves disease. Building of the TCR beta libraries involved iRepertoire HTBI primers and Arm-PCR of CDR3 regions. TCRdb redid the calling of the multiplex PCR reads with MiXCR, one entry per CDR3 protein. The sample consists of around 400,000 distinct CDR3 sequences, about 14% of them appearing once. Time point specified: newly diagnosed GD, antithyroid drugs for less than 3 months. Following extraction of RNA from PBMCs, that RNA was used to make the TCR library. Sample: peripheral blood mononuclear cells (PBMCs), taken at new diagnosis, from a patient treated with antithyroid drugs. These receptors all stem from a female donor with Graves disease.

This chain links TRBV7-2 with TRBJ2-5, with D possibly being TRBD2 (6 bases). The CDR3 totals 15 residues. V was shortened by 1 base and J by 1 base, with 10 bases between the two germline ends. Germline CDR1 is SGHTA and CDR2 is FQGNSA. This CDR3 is CASSLVQEGQETQYF. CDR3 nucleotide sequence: TGTGCCAGCAGCTTAGTTCAGGAGGGCCAAGAGACCCAGTACTTC.

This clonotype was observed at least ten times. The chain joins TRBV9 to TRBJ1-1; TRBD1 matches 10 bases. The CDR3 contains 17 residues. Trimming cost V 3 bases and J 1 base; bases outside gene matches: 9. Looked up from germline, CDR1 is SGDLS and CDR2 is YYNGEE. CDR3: CASSGYLGQGRNTEAFF. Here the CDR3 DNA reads TGTGCCAGCAGCGGATATTTGGGACAGGGGCGGAACACTGAAGCTTTCTTT.

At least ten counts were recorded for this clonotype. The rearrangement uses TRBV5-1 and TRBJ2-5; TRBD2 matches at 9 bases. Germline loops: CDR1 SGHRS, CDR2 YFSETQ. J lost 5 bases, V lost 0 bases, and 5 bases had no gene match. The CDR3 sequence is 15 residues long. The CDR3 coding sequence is TGCGCCAGCAGCTTGGTGGCTAGCGGGACTGAGACCCAGTACTTC. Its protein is CASSLVASGTETQYF.

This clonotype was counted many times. The CDR3 region is CASSPMRGGEKDTQYF. CDR3 bases: TGTGCCAGCAGCCCGATGCGTGGGGGGGAAAAAGATACGCAGTATTTT. This sequence joins TRBV7-9 and TRBJ2-3; 7 bases fit TRBD2. Trimming cost V 5 bases and J 5 bases; bases outside gene matches: 13. CDR3 length: 16 amino acids. Germline CDR1 reads SEHNR; CDR2 reads FQNEAQ (reference sequence).

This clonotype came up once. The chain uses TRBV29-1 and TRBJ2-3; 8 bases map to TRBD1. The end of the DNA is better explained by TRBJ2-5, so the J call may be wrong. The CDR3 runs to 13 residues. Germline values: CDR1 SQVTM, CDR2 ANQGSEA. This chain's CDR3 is CSVARQGIGTQYF. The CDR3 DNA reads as TGCAGCGTCGCGAGACAGGGGATTGGGACCCAGTACTTC.